This T cell receptor (beta chain) emerged from a study of T cell responses to AZD1222 COVID-19 vaccine. Produced via immunoSEQ multiplex PCR; TCRdb's table is partial and in-frame only. Of about 28,000 clones in the sample, roughly 90% were seen once. This TCR came from an adult in good health. Source: peripheral blood, taken on day 0 of AZD1222 vaccination.

CDR3 nucleotide sequence: TGCGCCAGCAGCCTAGGACACAGGAACACTGAAGCTTTCTTT. Amino acid sequence: CASSLGHRNTEAFF. This rearrangement joins TRBV4-1 to TRBJ1-1; weak D call: TRBD1 (5 bases). The CDR3 covers 14 residues. Germline V gene sequence: CDR1 MGHRA, CDR2 YSYEKL. The V gene lost 4 bases and the J gene lost 1 base, with 10 bases spanning the gap.